This T cell receptor beta chain stems from a study of T cell clusters in autoimmune cytopenias. Notes on the study in general: Active autoimmune hepatitis patients had around 3-fold fewer exclusive TRB clusters than healthy donors. Comparing secondary cytopenia with chronic lymphocytic leukemia showed no cluster-lack signature, apparently masked by lymphoma repertoire.

Approximately 40,000 genome equivalents of blood DNA were amplified for TRB. Germline-derived CDR1 and CDR2 are MNHNS and SASEGT. The CDR3 spans 16 residues. This clonotype is medium-sized by frequency. No antigen is known for it. One tube held mixed TRB-A and TRB-B primer pools for touch-down PCR. TCRdb processed the multiplex PCR reads again and assigns one entry to each CDR3 protein, with no DNA. The sample data list 4,500 to 6,000 distinct CDR3 sequences. The TCR was taken from a human donor with an autoimmune cytopenia or autoimmune hepatitis (not recorded which). The chain links TRBV6-1 to TRBJ1-2; with no DNA, the TCRdb D assignment of TRBD1 cannot be verified. Sequencing was performed on peripheral blood. The CDR3 reads CASSEWGPGGGYGYTF.